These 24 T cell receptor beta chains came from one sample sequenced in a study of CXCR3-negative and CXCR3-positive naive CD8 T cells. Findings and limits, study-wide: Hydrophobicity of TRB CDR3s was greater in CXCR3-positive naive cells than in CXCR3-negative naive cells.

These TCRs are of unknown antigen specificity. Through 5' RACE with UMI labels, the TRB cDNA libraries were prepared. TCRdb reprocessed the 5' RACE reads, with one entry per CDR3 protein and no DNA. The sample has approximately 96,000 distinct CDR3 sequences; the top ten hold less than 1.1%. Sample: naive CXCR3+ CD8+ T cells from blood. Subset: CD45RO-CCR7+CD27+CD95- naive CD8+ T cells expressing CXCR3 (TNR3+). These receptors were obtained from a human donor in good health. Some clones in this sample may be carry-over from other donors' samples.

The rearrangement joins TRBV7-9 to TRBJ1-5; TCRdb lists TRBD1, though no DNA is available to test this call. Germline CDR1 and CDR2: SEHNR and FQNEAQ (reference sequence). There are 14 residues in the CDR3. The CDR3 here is CASSLGQGLQPQHF.

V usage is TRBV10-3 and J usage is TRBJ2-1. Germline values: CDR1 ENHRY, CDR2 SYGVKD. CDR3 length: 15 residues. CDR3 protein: CAISEPGERKNEQFF.

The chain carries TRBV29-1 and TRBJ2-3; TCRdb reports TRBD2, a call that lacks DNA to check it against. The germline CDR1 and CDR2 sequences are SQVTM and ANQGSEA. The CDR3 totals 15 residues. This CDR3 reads CSVTGTLRLSDTQYF.

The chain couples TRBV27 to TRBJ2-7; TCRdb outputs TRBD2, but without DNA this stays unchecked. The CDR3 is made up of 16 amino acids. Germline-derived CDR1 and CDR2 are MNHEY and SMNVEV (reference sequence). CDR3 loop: CASSRLLAGAHYEQYF.

The CDR3 is CASSYPSPGQAYEQYF. The chain links TRBV6-2 or TRBV6-3 to TRBJ2-7; TCRdb's assignment of TRBD1 cannot be checked, as there is no DNA. The germline CDR1 and CDR2 sequences are MNHEY and SVGEGT. The CDR3 covers 16 residues.

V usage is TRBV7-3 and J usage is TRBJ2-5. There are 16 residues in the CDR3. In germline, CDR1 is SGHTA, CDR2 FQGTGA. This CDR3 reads CASSLGVMAGQETQYF.

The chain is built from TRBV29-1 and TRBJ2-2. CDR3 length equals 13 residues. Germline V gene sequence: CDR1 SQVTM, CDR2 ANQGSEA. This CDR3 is CSVEDSVTGELFF.

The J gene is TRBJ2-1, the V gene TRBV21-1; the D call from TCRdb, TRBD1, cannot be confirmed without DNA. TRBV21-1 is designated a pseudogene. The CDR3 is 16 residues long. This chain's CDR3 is CASNERPRGSDNEQFF.

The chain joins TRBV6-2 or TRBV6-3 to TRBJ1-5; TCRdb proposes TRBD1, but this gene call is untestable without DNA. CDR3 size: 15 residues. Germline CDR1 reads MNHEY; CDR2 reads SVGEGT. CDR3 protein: CASSHGTGCDQPQHF.

The CDR3 here is CASSLYVGSYEQYF. The rearrangement joins TRBV7-2 to TRBJ2-7. The CDR3 sequence is 14 residues long. Germline V CDR1 and CDR2: SGHTA, FQGNSA.

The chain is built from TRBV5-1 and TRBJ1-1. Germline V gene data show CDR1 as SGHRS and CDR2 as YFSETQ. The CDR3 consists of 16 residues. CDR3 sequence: CASSIEIGPLNTEAFF.

CDR3 in amino acids: CASSLWGGGELFF. The chain combines TRBV12-3 or TRBV12-4 with TRBJ2-2. The CDR3 is made up of 13 amino acids.

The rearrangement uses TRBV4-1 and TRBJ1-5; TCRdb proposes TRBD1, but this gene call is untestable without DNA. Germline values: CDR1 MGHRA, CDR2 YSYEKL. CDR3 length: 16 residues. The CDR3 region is CASSQVGQGYSQPQHF.

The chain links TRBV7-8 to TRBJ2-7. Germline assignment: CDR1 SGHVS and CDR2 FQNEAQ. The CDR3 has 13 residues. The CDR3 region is CASSLRQPYEQYF.

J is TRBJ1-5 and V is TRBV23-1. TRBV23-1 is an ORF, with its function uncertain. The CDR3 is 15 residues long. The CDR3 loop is CASSHGKDSNQPQHF.

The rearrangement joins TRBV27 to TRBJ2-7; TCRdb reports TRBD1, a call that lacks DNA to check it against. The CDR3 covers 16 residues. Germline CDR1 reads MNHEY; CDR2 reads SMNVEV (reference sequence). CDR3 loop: CASSLSPGGGPYEQYF.

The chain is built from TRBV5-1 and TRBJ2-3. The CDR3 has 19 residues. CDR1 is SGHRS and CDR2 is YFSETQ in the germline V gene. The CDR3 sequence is CASSFLSPSAESSTDTQYF.

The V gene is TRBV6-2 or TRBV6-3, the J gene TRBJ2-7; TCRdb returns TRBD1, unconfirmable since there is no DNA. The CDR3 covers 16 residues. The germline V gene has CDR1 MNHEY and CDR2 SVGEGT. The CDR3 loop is CASSYWGQGAIYEQYF.

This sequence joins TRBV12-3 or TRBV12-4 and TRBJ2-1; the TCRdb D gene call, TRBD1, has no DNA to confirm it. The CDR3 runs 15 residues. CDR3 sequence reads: CASSGTADSYNEQFF.

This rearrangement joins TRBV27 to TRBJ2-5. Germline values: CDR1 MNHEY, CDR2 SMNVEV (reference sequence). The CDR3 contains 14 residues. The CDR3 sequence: CASSLSLFQETQYF.

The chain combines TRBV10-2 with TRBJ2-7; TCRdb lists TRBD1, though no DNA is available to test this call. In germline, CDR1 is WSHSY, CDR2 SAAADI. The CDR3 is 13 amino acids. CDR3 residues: CASGQGASYEQYF.

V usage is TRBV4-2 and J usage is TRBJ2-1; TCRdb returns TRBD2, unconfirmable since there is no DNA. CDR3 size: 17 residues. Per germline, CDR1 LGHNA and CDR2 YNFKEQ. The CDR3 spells CASSDPLAGGPNMEQFF.

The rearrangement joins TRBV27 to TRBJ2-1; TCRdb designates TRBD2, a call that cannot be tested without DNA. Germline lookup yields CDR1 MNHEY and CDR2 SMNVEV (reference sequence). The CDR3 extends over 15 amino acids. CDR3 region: CASSPGTRPYNEQFF.

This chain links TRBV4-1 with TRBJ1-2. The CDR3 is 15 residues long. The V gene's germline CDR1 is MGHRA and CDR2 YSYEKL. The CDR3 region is CASSQILTVEGGYTF.